This T cell receptor (beta chain) was profiled in a study of spatial heterogeneity in lung cancer. Study details: Beta-chain sequences consistently outnumbered alpha-chain sequences in detection. Unique TCR and UMI combinations averaged more than ten appearances each in raw reads.

This clonotype has a count of ten or more. Its target is not known. Via MiXCR, TCRdb re-called the 5' RACE reads, giving one row per CDR3 protein. The profile covers about 39,000 distinct CDR3 sequences, with roughly 5.8% appearing a single time and around a tenth taken by the ten largest. Germline CDR1 GTSNPN, CDR2 SVGIG (reference sequence). The germline V and J ends were trimmed by 2 bases and 1 base, with 14 bases remaining between them. CDR3 size: 15 residues. The time point: sample taken at primary tumor resection. Whole RNA from tumor, nontumor lung or frozen PBMC was sequenced unsorted. The donor group consisted of under 90 patients who had untreated, early-stage non-small cell lung cancer. General observations from the study: Resection blood, more than follow-up blood, showed ubiquitous expanded tumor TCRs.

The sequence was collected from a male donor with early-stage non-small cell lung cancer. The chain joins TRBV30 to TRBJ1-1; possibly TRBD1 for D (6 bases). The specimen comprised PBMCs, sampled at surgery. The DNA of the CDR3 is TGTGCCTGGAGTCGGTTGGGGGCCGGGAACACTGAAGCTTTCTTT. This translates into CAWSRLGAGNTEAFF.